The 26 T cell receptor beta chains below all came from one sample that was sequenced in a study of T-cell reconstitution after alpha-beta-depleted transplantation in children. Unique molecular identifiers were incorporated into the prepared TCRbeta library. TCRdb independently ran MiXCR on the PCR reads; one entry per CDR3 protein. The table records approximately 430,000 distinct CDR3 sequences, around 16% of them present only once. Sequencing was performed on PBMCs, mostly from graft donor cells, taken 360 days after TCRalphabeta/CD19-depleted stem cell transplant. These receptors were taken from a boy under three years old who had a stem cell transplant for Wiskott-Aldrich syndrome, so the T cells may come from the graft donor.

This chain connects TRBV20-1 to TRBJ1-4; D ambiguous. This CDR3 contains 13 residues. Germline V CDR1 and CDR2: DFQATT, SNEGSKA (reference sequence). V was shortened by 2 bases and J by 3 bases, with 7 bases between the two germline ends. The CDR3 region has the DNA TGCAGTGCTAGACGGCAGCCTAATGAAAAACTGTTTTTT. This gives the protein CSARRQPNEKLFF.

This clonotype was observed a handful of times. CDR3 protein: CASSEGGGQGYHEQFF. CDR3 sequence (DNA): TGTGCCAGCAGTGAAGGGGGGGGACAGGGTTACCATGAGCAGTTCTTC. The J gene is TRBJ2-1, the V gene TRBV25-1; 9 bases are shared with TRBD1. The CDR3 extends over 16 amino acids. The germline V gene encodes CDR1 MGHDK and CDR2 SYGVNS. Trimming at V came to 2 bases and at J to 8 bases, leaving 10 bases not matched to a gene.

The chain employs TRBV7-8 and TRBJ2-7; TRBD1 might be the D (6 bases). Per germline, CDR1 SGHVS and CDR2 FQNEAQ. V was cut by 4 bases and J by 6 bases, with 13 bases left in between. CDR3 length equals 13 residues. The CDR3 sequence is CASSYYRAGEQYF. The CDR3 nucleotides read TGTGCCAGCAGCTACTACAGGGCTGGCGAGCAGTACTTC. The complete variable domain, with remaining parts taken from reference TRBV7-8 and TRBJ2-7, reads GAGVSQSPRYKVAKRGQDVALRCDPISGHVSLFWYQQALGQGPEFLTYFQNEAQLDKSGLPSDRFFAERPEGSVSTLKIQRTQQEDSAVYLCASSYYRAGEQYFGPGTRLTVT.

This clonotype was observed at least ten times. The chain recombines TRBV6-5 with TRBJ2-1, with D tentatively TRBD2 (6 bases). V was pared by 2 bases and J by 9 bases, with 17 bases between. The CDR3 is made up of 15 amino acids. Germline CDR1 reads MNHEY; CDR2 reads SVGAGI. The CDR3 DNA is TGTGCCAGCAGTTACCTCGGAGGGCCAGGACGTGAGCAGTTCTTC. Its protein product is CASSYLGGPGREQFF.

This clonotype has a count of ten or more. The chain has TRBV28 and TRBJ2-1, with D uncertain. CDR3 size: 13 residues. CDR1 and CDR2 from the germline V gene are MDHEN and SYDVKM. Deletions cut 3 bases from V and 5 bases from J, with 8 bases between. CDR3 sequence: CASSLPFNNEQFF. The CDR3 DNA reads TGTGCCAGCAGTTTGCCCTTCAACAATGAGCAGTTCTTC.

This chain links TRBV2 with TRBJ2-5; 9 bases align to TRBD1. In germline, CDR1 is SNHLY, CDR2 FYNNEI. Trimming took 11 bases from V and 0 from J; bases not matched to a gene: 22. This CDR3 has 19 amino acids. CDR3 in amino acids: CALSFPTGTGPWYQETQYF. Written as DNA, the CDR3 is TGTGCCCTCAGTTTTCCTACCGGGACAGGGCCGTGGTACCAAGAGACCCAGTACTTC.

The chain combines TRBV6-2 or TRBV6-3 with TRBJ2-1; D may be TRBD2 (6 bases). CDR1 is MNHEY, CDR2 SVGEGT, per germline. The CDR3 sequence is 14 residues long. Trimming pared 4 bases from V and 7 bases from J, leaving 14 bases between. The CDR3: CASSCVTSWNEQFF. CDR3 in DNA: TGTGCCAGCAGTTGCGTGACTAGTTGGAATGAGCAGTTCTTC.

A few counts support this clonotype. This chain joins TRBV19 and TRBJ2-7, with 10 bases fitting TRBD1. The CDR3 has 15 amino acids. V was pared by 2 bases and J by 7 bases, with 8 bases of the junction left unmatched. Germline CDR1 LNHDA, CDR2 SQIVND (reference sequence). The CDR3 DNA is TGTGCCAGTAGTATATTGGGGACAGGGGATGAAGAGCAGTACTTC. Translating it yields CASSILGTGDEEQYF.

This chain connects TRBV28 to TRBJ2-7, with D possibly matching TRBD2 (6 bases). CDR1 and CDR2 (germline): MDHEN, SYDVKM. The CDR3 runs to 13 residues. Trimming cost V 7 bases and J 4 bases, with 14 bases left between them. The CDR3 sequence: CASTRDGPYEQYF. The CDR3 DNA follows: TGTGCCAGCACGCGGGACGGACCTTACGAGCAGTACTTC.

This clonotype was detected only a few times. The chain links TRBV12-3 or TRBV12-4 to TRBJ1-4; 8 nucleotides align to TRBD1. The CDR3 covers 13 residues. The V and J ends lost 6 bases and 8 bases, in that order; junction bases with no gene match: 5. The CDR3 sequence: CASSRGQVEKLFF. In DNA form, the CDR3 reads TGTGCCAGCAGCAGGGGACAGGTCGAAAAACTGTTTTTT.

This chain links TRBV5-1 with TRBJ1-1; 8 nucleotides line up with TRBD1. This CDR3 contains 15 residues. CDR1 SGHRS and CDR2 YFSETQ come from the germline V gene. V was clipped by 4 bases and J by 1 base; unmatched bases: 6. CDR3: CASSDGTGQNTEAFF. Written as DNA, the CDR3 is TGCGCCAGCAGCGATGGGACAGGACAGAACACTGAAGCTTTCTTT.

There are a few counts of this clonotype. This rearrangement joins TRBV27 to TRBJ2-5, with TRBD2 identical over 9 bases. This CDR3 spans 13 amino acids. V gave up 7 bases and J gave up 5 bases; unmatched junction bases: 5. Germline V gene sequence: CDR1 MNHEY, CDR2 SMNVEV (reference sequence). The CDR3 reads CASKIAGVETQYF. For the CDR3, the DNA is TGTGCCAGCAAAATAGCGGGAGTGGAGACCCAGTACTTC.

The table lists this clonotype with a few counts. The J gene is TRBJ2-2, the V gene TRBV5-6; a possible D gene is TRBD2 (7 bases). Germline CDR1 and CDR2: SGHDT and YYEEEE. This CDR3 is 13 amino acids long. Trimming removed 7 bases at V and 7 bases at J, with 14 bases between. CDR3 protein: CASGGGAVGELFF. The CDR3 DNA is TGTGCCAGCGGTGGGGGGGCCGTCGGGGAGCTGTTTTTT.

V and J are TRBV4-1 and TRBJ2-3, with D hard to call. The CDR3 sequence is 15 residues long. Germline V gene data show CDR1 as MGHRA and CDR2 as YSYEKL. Trimming shortened V by 0 bases and J by 6 bases, and 13 bases separated the two germline ends. The CDR3 DNA is TGCGCCAGCAGCCAAGATCTTCCCCTGGGGGATACGCAGTATTTT. Its translation is CASSQDLPLGDTQYF.

V gene TRBV29-1 combines with J gene TRBJ1-4; D may be TRBD1 (6 bases). This CDR3 spans 14 amino acids. V dropped 3 bases and J dropped 6 bases, with 14 bases sitting between them. Looked up from germline, CDR1 is SQVTM and CDR2 is ANQGSEA. The CDR3 DNA reads TGCAGCGTTGATCCAGGGGCGCCGGATGAAAAACTGTTTTTT. Translation: CSVDPGAPDEKLFF.

This rearrangement joins TRBV5-6 to TRBJ2-1, with 7 nucleotides matching TRBD2. The germline CDR1 and CDR2 sequences are SGHDT and YYEEEE. V gave up 2 bases and J gave up 10 bases; unmatched junction bases: 6. The CDR3 sequence is 13 residues long. The CDR3 region has the DNA TGTGCCAGCAGCTTTGCGCGGGAGCGGGAGCAGTTCTTC. Its protein is CASSFAREREQFF. The full variable domain, with the rest looked up from reference TRBV5-6 and TRBJ2-1, is DAGVTQSPTHLIKTRGQQVTLRCSPKSGHDTVSWYQQALGQGPQFIFQYYEEEERQRGNFPDRFSGHQFPNYSSELNVNALLLGDSALYLCASSFAREREQFFGPGTRLTVL.

The chain recombines TRBV3-1 with TRBJ2-7, with 9 positions matching TRBD1. V was clipped by 4 bases and J by 6 bases; unmatched bases: 10. From germline, CDR1 is LGHDT and CDR2 YNNKEL (reference sequence). This CDR3 contains 15 residues. The CDR3: CASSPRDRVDGEQYF. CDR3 DNA: TGTGCCAGCAGCCCCCGGGACAGGGTGGATGGCGAGCAGTACTTC.

This chain uses TRBV3-1 with TRBJ2-7; tentative D call: TRBD2 (5 bases). Germline CDR1 and CDR2: LGHDT and YNNKEL (reference sequence). The CDR3 spans 13 residues. Trimming stripped 3 bases from V and 6 bases from J, with 12 bases between. The CDR3 DNA follows: TGTGCCAGCAGCCAGGCCGCGGGCGCCGAGCAGTACTTC. As protein: CASSQAAGAEQYF.

This clonotype was recorded a few times. CDR3 sequence: CASSQDWQRETQYF. CDR3 in DNA: TGCGCCAGCAGCCAAGATTGGCAGCGAGAGACCCAGTACTTC. The chain uses TRBV4-3 and TRBJ2-5; D ambiguous. V gave up 0 bases and J gave up 4 bases, with 9 bases separating them. The CDR3 is 14 amino acids. Germline loops: CDR1 LGHNA, CDR2 YSLEER.

The V gene is TRBV20-1, the J gene TRBJ2-1; maybe TRBD1 (6 bases). The CDR3 has 15 residues. The V and J ends lost 4 bases and 8 bases respectively, with 21 bases between them. Germline V lookup: CDR1 DFQATT, CDR2 SNEGSKA (reference sequence). The chain's CDR3 is CSANRQDDWWYEQFF. As DNA, the CDR3 is TGCAGTGCTAACAGACAGGACGATTGGTGGTATGAGCAGTTCTTC.

V usage is TRBV5-1 and J usage is TRBJ2-1, with D perhaps TRBD1 (7 bases). The V and J ends lost 4 bases and 4 bases respectively, with 18 bases between them. The germline gives CDR1 SGHRS, CDR2 YFSETQ. The CDR3 runs 16 residues. The DNA of the CDR3 is TGCGCCAGCAGCCTACCTCAGGGGGGAGCATACAATGAGCAGTTCTTC. Its translation is CASSLPQGGAYNEQFF.

This clonotype was observed a handful of times. Here the CDR3 reads CASSLRETGGYGYTF. CDR3 nucleotide sequence: TGTGCCAGCAGCCTTAGGGAAACAGGGGGCTATGGCTACACCTTC. V is TRBV27 and J is TRBJ1-2, with 8 bases fitting TRBD1. After removal of 6 bases from V and 4 bases from J, the junction contained 10 bases not matched to a gene. Germline CDR1 reads MNHEY; CDR2 reads SMNVEV (reference sequence). This CDR3 is built from 15 residues.

The chain couples TRBV20-1 to TRBJ2-7; TRBD1 agrees at 8 bases. This CDR3 spans 13 amino acids. Per germline, CDR1 DFQATT and CDR2 SNEGSKA (reference sequence). With 0 bases clipped from V and 7 bases from J, the junction kept 5 bases outside the gene matches. The CDR3 DNA reads TGCAGTGCTAGAGATGGCAGGGGGCATGAGCAGTACTTC. Its translation is CSARDGRGHEQYF.

This clonotype appeared a few times. The chain combines TRBV7-9 with TRBJ2-7; tentative D call: TRBD2 (7 bases). Germline V lookup: CDR1 SEHNR, CDR2 FQNEAQ (reference sequence). This CDR3 contains 16 residues. V was pared by 3 bases and J by 2 bases, with 17 bases between. The CDR3 sequence: CASSFSERGRAYEQYF. The DNA for the CDR3 is TGTGCCAGCAGCTTCTCGGAAAGGGGGAGGGCCTACGAGCAGTACTTC.

This clonotype appeared a few times. The chain recombines TRBV27 with TRBJ2-7; 9 bases line up with TRBD2. With 1 base clipped from V and 7 bases from J, the junction kept 8 bases outside the gene matches. Germline assignment: CDR1 MNHEY and CDR2 SMNVEV (reference sequence). The CDR3 covers 15 residues. The CDR3 loop reads CASSLLAGVRGEQYF. The CDR3 bases are TGTGCCAGCAGTTTATTAGCGGGAGTACGGGGAGAGCAGTACTTC.

This sequence joins TRBV2 and TRBJ2-5; D is possibly TRBD1 (5 bases). Trimming took off 1 base at V and 7 bases at J, with 16 bases between the two ends. In germline, CDR1 is SNHLY, CDR2 FYNNEI. The CDR3 length is 15 residues. The CDR3 protein is CASSEELQGPGTQYF. The CDR3 nucleotides read TGTGCCAGCAGTGAAGAGCTCCAGGGCCCGGGGACCCAGTACTTC. The full variable domain, with the rest looked up from reference TRBV2 and TRBJ2-5, is EPEVTQTPSHQVTQMGQEVILRCVPISNHLYFYWYRQILGQKVEFLVSFYNNEISEKSEIFDDQFSVERPDGSNFTLKIRSTKLEDSAMYFCASSEELQGPGTQYFGPGTRLLVL.